These 18 T cell receptor beta chains share one sample of origin, sequenced in a study of blood T cell repertoires in COVID-19 (dated by TCRdb to the early 2020s). Libraries were built with the immunoSEQ multiplex PCR assay. This is the immuneACCESS table as TCRdb keeps it, with only in-frame sequences that have V and J called. A part of the clones is gone; compared with another copy, unresolved V genes explain less than half, and the rest is unexplained. Here the sample has fewer than 30,000 clones; approximately 93% occur a single time. The ten most abundant clones make up around 0.83% of the sample. The sequenced sample consisted of peripheral blood. The receptor source for this set is a woman between 65 and 79 years old with COVID-19, enrolled during active disease.

The table lists this clone with a count of one. The rearrangement links TRBV28 to TRBJ1-1, with TRBD1 matching 7 bases. Germline V gene sequence: CDR1 MDHEN, CDR2 SYDVKM. The CDR3 contains 16 residues. Losses at the gene ends were 8 bases for V and 2 bases for J; bases not matched to a gene: 14. CDR3 region: CASLTRGGRVNTEAFF. The CDR3 nucleotides read TGTGCCAGCTTAACCCGAGGGGGCCGGGTAAACACTGAAGCTTTCTTT.

This chain links TRBV6-2 or TRBV6-3 with TRBJ2-3, with TRBD2 identical over 9 bases. The CDR3 extends over 15 amino acids. Germline CDR1 is MNHEY and CDR2 is SVGEGT. V shed 4 bases and J 2 bases; nucleotides not matched to a gene: 4. The CDR3 here is CASSSLAGITDTQYF. Here the CDR3 DNA reads TGTGCCAGCAGTTCCCTAGCGGGGATCACAGATACGCAGTATTTT.

The V call is TRBV10-3, the J call TRBJ2-7, with 16 positions matching TRBD2. CDR1 ENHRY and CDR2 SYGVKD come from the germline V gene. The CDR3 extends over 16 amino acids. The V segment lost 7 bases and the J segment 4 bases; nucleotides outside the gene matches: 7. The CDR3 DNA follows: TGTGCCATCAAGGGGACTAGCGGGAGGGGGGGTTACGAGCAGTACTTC. Encoded protein: CAIKGTSGRGGYEQYF.

This chain uses TRBV29-1 with TRBJ2-3, with D possibly TRBD1 on 5 matching bases. Trimming removed 7 bases at V and 3 bases at J, with 17 bases between. The CDR3 loop spans 14 amino acids. From germline, CDR1 is SQVTM and CDR2 ANQGSEA. The CDR3 DNA reads TGCAGCGCCCAGGCCGACAGCCGAACAGATACGCAGTATTTT. This codes for CSAQADSRTDTQYF.

V is TRBV15 and J is TRBJ1-2; 7 bases are a match to TRBD1. The ends lost 1 base at V and 4 bases at J; junction bases unmatched: 12. This CDR3 has 17 residues. Germline CDR1 and CDR2: LNHNV and YYDKDF (reference sequence). CDR3 protein: CATSRVLGGQGVYGYTF. The CDR3 nucleotides are TGTGCCACCAGCAGAGTACTGGGTGGGCAGGGGGTCTATGGCTACACCTTC.

The chain recombines TRBV5-3 with TRBJ2-7; 10 positions match TRBD1. TRBV5-3 is filed as an ORF, its function uncertain. This CDR3 region has 17 residues. V shed 4 bases, J shed 2 bases, and the junction held 12 bases outside the gene matches. The CDR3, as DNA: TGTGCCAGAAGCCGGGACAGGGGCCGCGAACTAACCTACGAGCAGTACTTC. Encoded protein: CARSRDRGRELTYEQYF.

Only one count was recorded for this clone. DNA for the CDR3: TGTGCCAGCAGCTTGGACAGGGGGGTTTATGAAAAACTGTTTTTT. Amino acid sequence: CASSLDRGVYEKLFF. The chain joins TRBV5-5 to TRBJ1-4; 8 bases are a match to TRBD1. The V and J ends lost 0 bases and 6 bases, in that order; junction bases with no gene match: 4. Germline CDR1 and CDR2: SGHKS and YYEKEE (reference sequence). The CDR3 totals 15 residues.

The count of this clone is one. The CDR3 region has the DNA TGTGCCAGCAGCCCTTTAAGCGGGAGCGGCCAAGAGACCCAGTACTTC. The encoded protein is CASSPLSGSGQETQYF. The gene calls are TRBV3-1 (or the pseudogene TRBV3-2) and TRBJ2-5; 8 bases map to TRBD2. V shed 4 bases and J 1 base; nucleotides not matched to a gene: 8. Germline V gene data show CDR1 as LGHDT and CDR2 as YNNKEL (reference sequence). There are 16 residues in the CDR3.

This clone appeared a single time. V gene TRBV5-1 combines with J gene TRBJ2-1, with D possibly being TRBD1 (6 bases). V gave up 4 bases and J gave up 3 bases, with 14 bases separating them. The CDR3 sequence is 15 residues long. CDR1 and CDR2 from the germline V gene are SGHRS and YFSETQ. The CDR3 bases are TGCGCCAGCAGCCAGGAGACAGGAGTCTACAATGAGCAGTTCTTC. Translating it yields CASSQETGVYNEQFF.

The genes are TRBV28 and TRBJ1-3, with TRBD1 identical over 10 bases. The trim removed 7 bases at V and 8 bases at J, leaving 11 bases unmatched. CDR3 length: 15 residues. The germline gives CDR1 MDHEN, CDR2 SYDVKM. CDR3 in amino acids: CASTLRDRGPDTIYF. Written as DNA, the CDR3 is TGTGCCAGCACTCTCCGGGACAGGGGTCCGGACACCATATATTTT. Filled out from reference TRBV28 and TRBJ1-3, the complete variable domain reads DVKVTQSSRYLVKRTGEKVFLECVQDMDHENMFWYRQDPGLGLRLIYFSYDVKMKEKGDIPEGYSVSREKKERFSLILESASTNQTSMYLCASTLRDRGPDTIYFGEGSWLTVV.

The genes are TRBV6-5 and TRBJ2-7; 10 bases line up with TRBD2. The CDR3 has 14 residues. Germline loops: CDR1 MNHEY, CDR2 SVGAGI. V lost 5 bases, J lost 5 bases, and 6 bases stayed unmatched. DNA of the CDR3: TGTGCCAGCAGTCCCGGGACTAGCGTCCACGAGCAGTACTTC. Its translation: CASSPGTSVHEQYF.

CDR3 nucleotide sequence: TGTGCCAGCAGCACATATACAGGGTCAGGCGGGGAGCTGTTTTTT. Amino acid sequence: CASSTYTGSGGELFF. V is TRBV7-9 and J is TRBJ2-2, with D perhaps matching TRBD1 (6 bases). Germline CDR1 SEHNR, CDR2 FQNEAQ (reference sequence). Trimming pared 5 bases from V and 7 bases from J, leaving 17 bases between. CDR3 size: 15 residues.

This clone has a handful of counts. V gene TRBV18 combines with J gene TRBJ1-1, with D tentatively TRBD1 (6 bases). With 4 bases removed from V and 6 bases from J, the gap between germline ends came to 12 bases. Per the germline V gene, CDR1 is KGHSH and CDR2 is LQKENI. CDR3 length: 13 amino acids. The CDR3: CASSQQQGAEAFF. The CDR3 region has the DNA TGTGCCAGCTCACAACAACAGGGCGCTGAAGCTTTCTTT.

The chain recombines TRBV28 with TRBJ1-2; 8 bases match TRBD1. J gave up 4 bases and V 10 bases, and 17 bases lay outside the gene matches. The V gene's germline CDR1 is MDHEN and CDR2 SYDVKM. This CDR3 is built from 16 residues. DNA for the CDR3: TGTGCCATCGCCCGGACAGGGTACCATCTCTCCTATGGCTACACCTTC. Translating gives CAIARTGYHLSYGYTF.

The V gene is TRBV29-1, the J gene TRBJ2-3, with D possibly being TRBD2 (5 bases). The CDR3 contains 12 residues. CDR1 is SQVTM and CDR2 is ANQGSEA in the germline V gene. The CDR3 DNA reads TGCAGTGTCTCTCGGGACACAGATACGCAGTATTTT. As protein: CSVSRDTDTQYF.

This clone is a singleton in its sample. The V gene is TRBV27, the J gene TRBJ1-2; D is undetermined. Trimming cost V 3 bases and J 1 base, with 6 bases left between them. CDR1 is MNHEY, CDR2 SMNVEV, per germline (reference sequence). The CDR3 loop spans 13 amino acids. This CDR3 is CASSFSVNYGYTF. As DNA, the CDR3 is TGTGCCAGCAGTTTTTCCGTTAACTATGGCTACACCTTC.

In DNA, the CDR3 is TGTGCCAGCTATAGCCGGACAGGAGTGAACACTGAAGCTTTCTTT. The encoded protein is CASYSRTGVNTEAFF. The V gene is TRBV19, the J gene TRBJ1-1; 7 positions agree with TRBD1. There are 15 residues in the CDR3. The germline gives CDR1 LNHDA, CDR2 SQIVND (reference sequence). The trim removed 9 bases at V and 0 bases at J, leaving 10 bases unmatched.

This chain uses TRBV28 with TRBJ2-7; 10 nucleotides line up with TRBD2. Germline V CDR1 and CDR2: MDHEN, SYDVKM. There are 15 residues in the CDR3. V lost 3 bases, J lost 5 bases, and 7 bases stayed unmatched. The CDR3, as DNA: TGTGCCAGCAGTTTTGGGCTAGCGGGAGTAGACGAGCAGTACTTC. Translation: CASSFGLAGVDEQYF. Full variable domain (outside the CDR3, taken from reference TRBV28 and TRBJ2-7): DVKVTQSSRYLVKRTGEKVFLECVQDMDHENMFWYRQDPGLGLRLIYFSYDVKMKEKGDIPEGYSVSREKKERFSLILESASTNQTSMYLCASSFGLAGVDEQYFGPGTRLTVT.